Following are 7 T cell receptor beta chains from one sample sequenced in a study of blood T cells in healthy people across ages. Using a J-beta primer mix together with a sample-barcoded 5' primer, a second PCR was run for roughly 7 to 12 cycles. TCRdb processed the 5' RACE reads anew with MiXCR; each CDR3 protein has one entry. The sample holds some 850,000 distinct CDR3 sequences; around 24% are singletons and the top ten take 3%. These same records also appear under a second study, on T cells of mothers and their children.

Sequences were obtained from blood. The receptors derive from a boy between 10 and 17 years old in good health.

In regard to this clonotype: The conserved phenylalanine or tryptophan normally closing the CDR3 is absent here, so this likely arose from a read error. J is TRBJ2-7 and V is TRBV2; D remains ambiguous. Trimming took 11 bases from V and 3 from J, leaving 23 bases between them. CDR3 length: 15 amino acids. In germline, CDR1 is SNHLY, CDR2 FYNNEI. CDR3 DNA: TGTGCCGAGCAGATCTATCTAGGAGCATGCTACGAGCAGTACTCC. Encoded protein: CAEQIYLGACYEQYS.

V and J are TRBV15 and TRBJ2-1; D not resolved. Trimming cost V 4 bases and J 5 bases, with 12 bases left between them. Germline V gives CDR1 LNHNV, CDR2 YYDKDF (reference sequence). This CDR3 has 14 residues. Here the CDR3 reads CATSIEDGDNEQFF. The CDR3 nucleotides are TGTGCCACCAGCATTGAGGATGGGGACAATGAGCAGTTCTTC. Based on the CDR3 plus reference TRBV15 and TRBJ2-1, the full variable domain is DAMVIQNPRYQVTQFGKPVTLSCSQTLNHNVMYWYQQKSSQAPKLLFHYYDKDFNNEADTPDNFQSRRPNTSFCFLDIRSPGLGDTAMYLCATSIEDGDNEQFFGPGTRLTVL.

V is TRBV20-1 and J is TRBJ2-3; 8 bases are a match to TRBD2. The CDR3 is 14 amino acids. Germline lookup yields CDR1 DFQATT and CDR2 SNEGSKA (reference sequence). V shed 3 bases, J shed 6 bases, and the junction held 8 bases outside the gene matches. CDR3 sequence reads: CSASERGTRDTQYF. The CDR3 bases are TGCAGTGCTAGTGAGCGGGGGACAAGGGATACGCAGTATTTT.

CDR3 nucleotide sequence: TGCAGCGGGCTGACAGGGAATGAAAAACTGTTTTTT. Its protein product is CSGLTGNEKLFF. The chain joins TRBV29-1 to TRBJ1-4; 7 positions agree with TRBD1. Looked up from germline, CDR1 is SQVTM and CDR2 is ANQGSEA. CDR3 size: 12 residues. V lost 7 bases and J lost 5; bases outside the gene matches: 4.

The sample holds a few counts of this clonotype. This chain joins TRBV12-3 or TRBV12-4 and TRBJ1-5, with a possible D match to TRBD1 (5 bases). V shed 6 bases and J shed 7 bases, with 13 bases lying between them. The CDR3 is made up of 13 amino acids. CDR3 sequence: CASSSRANQPQHF. CDR3 coding DNA: TGTGCCAGCAGCTCCAGGGCGAACCAGCCCCAGCATTTT.

The rearrangement joins TRBV20-1 to TRBJ1-4; 8 nucleotides match TRBD1. The CDR3 loop spans 15 amino acids. The V gene end was trimmed by 0 bases and the J gene end by 5 bases; junction bases not matched to a gene: 5. Germline V gives CDR1 DFQATT, CDR2 SNEGSKA (reference sequence). The CDR3 region is CSARDLTGGNEKLFF. The CDR3, as DNA: TGCAGTGCTAGAGATCTAACAGGGGGGAATGAAAAACTGTTTTTT.

This clonotype has only a few counts. The chain carries TRBV24-1 and TRBJ2-5; 7 bases align to TRBD1. The CDR3 has 16 residues. The V segment lost 3 bases and the J segment 0 bases; nucleotides outside the gene matches: 6. Germline V lookup: CDR1 KGHDR, CDR2 SFDVKD. The DNA of the CDR3 is TGTGCCACCAGTGATCGGGACAGTCGAAACCAAGAGACCCAGTACTTC. The encoded protein is CATSDRDSRNQETQYF.